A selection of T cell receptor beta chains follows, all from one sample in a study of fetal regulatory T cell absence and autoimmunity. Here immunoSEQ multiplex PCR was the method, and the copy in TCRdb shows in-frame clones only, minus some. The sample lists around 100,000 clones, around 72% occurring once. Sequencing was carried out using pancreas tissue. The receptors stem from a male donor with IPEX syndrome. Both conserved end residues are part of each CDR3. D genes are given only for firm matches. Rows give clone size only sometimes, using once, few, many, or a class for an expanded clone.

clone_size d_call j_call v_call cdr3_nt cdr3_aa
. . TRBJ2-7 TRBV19 TGTGCCAGTAGTATGGACAGCTACGAGCAGTACTTC CASSMDSYEQYF
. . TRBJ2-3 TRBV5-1 TGCGCCAGCAGCTTGGGCCGGGGGACCCATTTCACAGATACGCAGTATTTT CASSLGRGTHFTDTQYF
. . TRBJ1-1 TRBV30 TGTGCCTGGAGTGTACAGGGTGGGAGGAACACTGAAGCTTTCTTT CAWSVQGGRNTEAFF
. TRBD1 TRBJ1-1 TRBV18 TGTGCCAGCTCATCCTTACAGGGGGCGGAAACTGAAGCTTTCTTT CASSSLQGAETEAFF
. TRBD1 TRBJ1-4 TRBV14 TGTGCCAGCAGCCAAGATATCCAGGGGGGTTCTGAAATACTGTTTTTT CASSQDIQGGSEILFF
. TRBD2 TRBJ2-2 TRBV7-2 TGTGCCAGCAGCTTAGTGGCGGGAGGTTGGGGGGCCGGGGAGCTGTTTTTT CASSLVAGGWGAGELFF
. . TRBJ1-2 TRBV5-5 TGTGCCAGCAGCCCAGGTGGGGGGCCCCACTATGGCTACACCTTC CASSPGGGPHYGYTF
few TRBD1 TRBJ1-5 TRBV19 TGTGCCAGTAGTATAGGGCAGGGGGCGTATAGCAATCAGCCCCAGCATTTT CASSIGQGAYSNQPQHF
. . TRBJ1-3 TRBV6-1 TGTGCCAGCGGGTTCAGCTCTGGAAACACCATATATTTT CASGFSSGNTIYF
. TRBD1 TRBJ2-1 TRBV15 TGTGCCACCAGCAGAGGTCCGACAGGGATACATGAGCAGTTCTTC CATSRGPTGIHEQFF
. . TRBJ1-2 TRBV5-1 TGCGCCAGCAGCGCATCCACAGGTGATGGCTACACCTTC CASSASTGDGYTF
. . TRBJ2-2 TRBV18 TGTGCCAGCTCATCGCCGGGACAAAGGACCGGGGAGCTGTTTTTT CASSSPGQRTGELFF
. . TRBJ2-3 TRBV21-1 TGTGCCAGCACTCCGACAGGGACTAGCGGATATTATTTT CASTPTGTSGYYF
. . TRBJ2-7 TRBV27 TGTGCCAGCAGTTTATGGGGGACCGACCCACTTGGGCAGTACTTC CASSLWGTDPLGQYF
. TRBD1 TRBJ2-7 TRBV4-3 TGCGCCAGCAGCCCCGGGACAGGGGGCTACGAGCAGTACTTC CASSPGTGGYEQYF
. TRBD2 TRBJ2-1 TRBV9 TGTGCCAGCAGCGTTTCTAGCGGGGGTCACAATGAGCAGTTCTTC CASSVSSGGHNEQFF
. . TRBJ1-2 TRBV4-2 TGTGCCAGCAGCTCTCCGGGGGGAAACGGCTACACCTTC CASSSPGGNGYTF
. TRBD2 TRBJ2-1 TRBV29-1 TGCAGCGTTGAAGGGCTAGCGGGCGTTCGTGAGCAGTTCTTC CSVEGLAGVREQFF
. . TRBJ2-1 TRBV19 TGTGCCAGTAGTATACTGGGGGGTTCCTACAATGAGCAGTTCTTC CASSILGGSYNEQFF
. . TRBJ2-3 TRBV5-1 TGCGCCAGCAGCTTAGGTACCTTACCCACAGATACGCAGTATTTT CASSLGTLPTDTQYF
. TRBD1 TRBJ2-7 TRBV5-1 TGCGCCAGCAGCTTGGACAGGGGGCCCTACGAGCAGTACTTC CASSLDRGPYEQYF
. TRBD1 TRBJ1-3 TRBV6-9 TGTGCCAGCAGCCCGGACAGGGGTCCCTCGAGCTCTGGAAACACCATATATTTT CASSPDRGPSSSGNTIYF
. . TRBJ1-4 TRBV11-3 TGTGCCAGCAGCTTAGGCCTGGCAACTAATGAAAAACTGTTTTTT CASSLGLATNEKLFF
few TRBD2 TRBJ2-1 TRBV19 TGTGCCAGTAGCACTAGCGGACCATACAATGAGCAGTTCTTC CASSTSGPYNEQFF
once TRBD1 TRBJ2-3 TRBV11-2 TGTGCCAGCAGCTTCGGGGCAGGGGGCGGAGATACGCAGTATTTT CASSFGAGGGDTQYF
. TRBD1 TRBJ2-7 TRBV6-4 TGTGCCAGCACGAAGGACAGGGAGGAGTCCTACGAGCAGTACTTC CASTKDREESYEQYF
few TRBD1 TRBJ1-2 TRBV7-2 TGTGCCAGCAGCTTAGCGCAGGGGGCCAACTATGGCTACACCTTC CASSLAQGANYGYTF
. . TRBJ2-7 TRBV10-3 TGTGCCATCAGGACTGATTACGAGCAGTACTTC CAIRTDYEQYF